This TCR beta chain was sequenced during a study of post-analysis software for immune sequencing data. Whole-study results and caveats: A handful of TRBV segments were significantly more frequent in patients than in controls. TRBV5-6, TRBV5-1 and TRBV20-1 were among these segments.

This clonotype came up once. Its antigen is not known. The germline gives CDR1 SGHAT, CDR2 FQDESV (reference sequence). The V and J ends lost 2 bases and 0 bases, in that order; junction bases with no gene match: 15. CDR3 length equals 21 residues. Each TCR beta cDNA library carried unique molecular identifiers. TCRdb used MiXCR to reprocess the PCR reads, holding one entry per CDR3 protein. The data contain some 690,000 distinct CDR3 sequences, more than 50% of them seen just once; the ten biggest clones take up approximately 10%. This chain joins TRBV11-1 and TRBJ2-1; 11 nucleotides align to TRBD2. The TCR was taken from a girl aged 2-15 years with multiple sclerosis. Sequencing input: blood. CDR3 sequence: CASSLSRAIAGGPSSYNEQFF. CDR3 coding DNA: TGTGCCAGCAGCTTAAGTAGAGCGATAGCGGGGGGGCCCAGCTCCTACAATGAGCAGTTCTTC.